The TCR beta chain described here comes from a study of CD8 T cells in ankylosing spondylitis. Looked up from germline, CDR1 is SNHLY and CDR2 is FYNNEI. Trimming removed 3 bases from V and 7 bases from J, with 16 bases in between. The CDR3 is 15 amino acids. TCR beta libraries were made by quantitative 5'-RACE with molecular barcodes. TCRdb ran MiXCR on the 5' RACE reads and lists one entry per CDR3 protein. The table records fewer than 250,000 distinct CDR3 sequences, roughly a tenth of them present only once. This chain connects TRBV2 to TRBJ2-1, with TRBD1 as a possible D gene (6 bases). The material sequenced was blood, either unsorted or a sorted T cell fraction (not recorded which). The receptor was derived from a male donor with ankylosing spondylitis or in good health (not recorded which). For the CDR3, the DNA is TGTGCCAGCAGTGACGTTGGGGGCGCAGGGAATGAGCAGTTCTTC. Encoded protein: CASSDVGGAGNEQFF.